Described below is a single T cell receptor beta chain sequence and its context. The data were produced by immunoSEQ multiplex PCR, yet TCRdb's version contains in-frame clones alone and is incomplete. This sample carries roughly 40,000 clones, over 85% of them seen once, and the ten largest clones take 0.55% to 0.7%. This specimen comes from a study of T cell changes during pregnancy in multiple sclerosis. Germline lookup yields CDR1 MDHEN and CDR2 SYDVKM. V lost 6 bases and J lost 3, with 15 bases in between. This CDR3 has 14 residues. The sequencing here drew on CD4+ T cells from peripheral blood mononuclear cells, taken in the first trimester of pregnancy. The chain recombines TRBV28 with TRBJ2-7; a weak D match, TRBD2 (6 bases). This clonotype was obtained from a female donor with multiple sclerosis, enrolled in a pregnancy study. CDR3 nucleotide sequence: TGTGCCAGCAGCTGGGGCGGGGCATACTACGAGCAGTACTTC. It codes for CASSWGGAYYEQYF. The full variable domain, completed using reference TRBV28 and TRBJ2-7, is DVKVTQSSRYLVKRTGEKVFLECVQDMDHENMFWYRQDPGLGLRLIYFSYDVKMKEKGDIPEGYSVSREKKERFSLILESASTNQTSMYLCASSWGGAYYEQYFGPGTRLTVT.